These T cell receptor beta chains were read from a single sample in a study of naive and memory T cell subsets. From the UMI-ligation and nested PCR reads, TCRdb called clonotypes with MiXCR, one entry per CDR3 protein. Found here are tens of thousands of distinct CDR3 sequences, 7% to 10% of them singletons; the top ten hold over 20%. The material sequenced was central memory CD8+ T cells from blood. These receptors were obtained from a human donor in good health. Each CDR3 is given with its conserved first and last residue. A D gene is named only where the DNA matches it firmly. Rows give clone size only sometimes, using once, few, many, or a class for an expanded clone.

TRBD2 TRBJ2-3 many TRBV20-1 CSAREAGRESDTQYF TGCAGTGCTAGAGAGGCGGGGCGGGAGTCAGATACGCAGTATTTT
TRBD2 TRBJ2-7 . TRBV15 CATSRAILAGRSYEQYF TGTGCCACCAGCAGAGCCATACTAGCGGGACGCTCCTACGAGCAGTACTTC
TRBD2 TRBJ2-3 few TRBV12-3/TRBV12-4 CASATSGSTDTQYF TGTGCCAGCGCGACTAGCGGGAGCACAGATACGCAGTATTTT
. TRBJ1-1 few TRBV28 CASRPRLYTEAFF TGTGCCAGCAGGCCTCGATTGTACACTGAAGCTTTCTTT
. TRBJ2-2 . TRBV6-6 CASSYPIPTGELFF TGTGCCAGCAGTTACCCCATACCCACCGGGGAGCTGTTTTTT
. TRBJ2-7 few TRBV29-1 CSAIGEEQYF TGCAGCGCAATAGGTGAGGAGCAGTACTTC
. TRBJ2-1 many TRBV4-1 CASSQGYEQFF TGCGCCAGCAGCCAGGGGTATGAGCAGTTCTTC
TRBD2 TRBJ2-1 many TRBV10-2 CASSESVQAGGTNYYNEQFF TGCGCCAGCAGTGAGTCCGTACAGGCGGGAGGCACCAATTATTACAATGAGCAGTTCTTC
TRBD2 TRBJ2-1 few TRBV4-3 CASSQDPGLAVGDEQFF TGCGCCAGCAGCCAAGACCCCGGACTAGCGGTGGGAGATGAGCAGTTCTTC
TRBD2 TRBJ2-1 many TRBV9 CASSVSGTSSGSDNEQFF TGTGCCAGCAGCGTTAGCGGGACAAGCTCCGGAAGTGACAATGAGCAGTTCTTC
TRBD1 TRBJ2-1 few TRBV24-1 CATSASTGIKQFF TGTGCCACCAGTGCTTCGACAGGGATTAAGCAGTTCTTC
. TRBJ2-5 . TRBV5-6 CASSLARTDKETQYF TGTGCCAGCAGCTTGGCCCGGACAGATAAAGAGACCCAGTACTTC
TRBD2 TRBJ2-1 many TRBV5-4 CASSGTSGKSSYNEQFF TGTGCCAGCAGTGGGACTAGCGGGAAATCGTCCTACAATGAGCAGTTCTTC
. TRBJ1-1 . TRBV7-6 CASSSDRNTEAFF TGTGCCAGCAGCTCAGACAGGAACACTGAAGCTTTCTTT
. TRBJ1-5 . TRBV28 CASRSGTDYTNQPQHF TGTGCCAGCAGATCCGGGACGGACTATACCAATCAGCCCCAGCATTTT
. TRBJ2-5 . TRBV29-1 CSAPQASGRGETQYF TGCAGCGCTCCACAGGCAAGCGGTCGGGGGGAGACCCAGTACTTC
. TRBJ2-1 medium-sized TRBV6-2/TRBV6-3 CASSYEQGSLDEQFF TGTGCCAGCAGTTACGAGCAGGGGTCTTTGGATGAGCAGTTCTTC
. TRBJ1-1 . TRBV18 CASSPDPGLGDTEAFF TGTGCCAGCTCACCAGACCCAGGGTTGGGTGACACTGAAGCTTTCTTT
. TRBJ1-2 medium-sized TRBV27 CASSLRFAASIGYTF TGTGCCAGCAGTTTAAGGTTTGCAGCTTCCATAGGCTACACCTTC
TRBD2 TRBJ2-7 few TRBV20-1 CSAPSGADTYEQYF TGCAGTGCTCCTAGCGGGGCCGACACCTACGAGCAGTACTTC
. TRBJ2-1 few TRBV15 CATSREQGAYNEQFF TGTGCCACCAGCAGAGAACAGGGAGCCTACAATGAGCAGTTCTTC
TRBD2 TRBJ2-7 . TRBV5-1 CASSLDVAGYYEQYF TGCGCCAGCAGCTTGGATGTAGCGGGGTATTACGAGCAGTACTTC
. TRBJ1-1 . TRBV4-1 CASSARDGMNTEAFF TGCGCCAGCAGCGCCCGGGACGGCATGAACACTGAAGCTTTCTTT
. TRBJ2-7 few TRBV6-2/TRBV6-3 CASSADQSYEQYF TGTGCCAGCAGTGCCGACCAATCCTACGAGCAGTACTTC
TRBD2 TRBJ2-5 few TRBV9 CASSTRLAGQETQYF TGTGCCAGCAGCACCAGACTAGCGGGGCAAGAGACCCAGTACTTC
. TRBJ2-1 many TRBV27 CASSLRALYEQFF TGTGCCAGCAGTTTAAGAGCTCTCTATGAGCAGTTCTTC
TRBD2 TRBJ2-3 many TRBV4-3 CASSQDSLAGTRSTDTQYF TGCGCCAGCAGCCAAGATTCCCTAGCGGGAACGAGGAGCACAGATACGCAGTATTTT
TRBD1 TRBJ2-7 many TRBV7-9 CASSWDRSYEQYF TGTGCCAGCAGCTGGGACAGATCCTACGAGCAGTACTTC
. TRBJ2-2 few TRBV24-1 CATRMGRGTGELFF TGTGCCACCCGCATGGGCCGCGGCACCGGGGAGCTGTTTTTT
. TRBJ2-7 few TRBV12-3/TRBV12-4 CASSYDRRTGEQYF TGTGCCAGCAGCTATGACCGGCGCACTGGCGAGCAGTACTTC
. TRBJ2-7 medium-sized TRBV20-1 CRAAKDSSYEQYF TGCAGGGCTGCGAAGGACAGCTCCTACGAGCAGTACTTC
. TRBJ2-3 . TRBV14 CASSQGFTDTQYF TGTGCCAGCAGCCAAGGATTCACAGATACGCAGTATTTT
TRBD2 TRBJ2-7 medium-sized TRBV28 CASSFDGRAYEQYF TGTGCCAGCAGTTTCGACGGGAGGGCCTACGAGCAGTACTTC
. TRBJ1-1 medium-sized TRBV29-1 CSVVGGTEAFF TGCAGCGTTGTCGGGGGCACTGAAGCTTTCTTT
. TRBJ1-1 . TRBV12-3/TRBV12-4 CASSWGWGGGTEAFF TGTGCCAGCAGTTGGGGATGGGGGGGTGGAACTGAAGCTTTCTTT
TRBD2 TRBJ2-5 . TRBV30 CALDPSGSGQETQYF TGTGCGCTGGACCCTAGCGGGAGTGGACAAGAGACCCAGTACTTC
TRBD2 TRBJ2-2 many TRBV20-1 CSARKIVAGGDTGELFF TGCAGTGCTAGAAAGATCGTGGCGGGAGGGGACACCGGGGAGCTGTTTTTT
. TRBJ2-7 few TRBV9 CASSAGDNALYEQYF TGTGCCAGCAGCGCCGGGGACAACGCACTCTACGAGCAGTACTTC
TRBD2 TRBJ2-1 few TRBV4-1 CASSQEGTSGLNEQFF TGCGCCAGCAGCCAAGAAGGGACTAGCGGTTTAAATGAGCAGTTCTTC